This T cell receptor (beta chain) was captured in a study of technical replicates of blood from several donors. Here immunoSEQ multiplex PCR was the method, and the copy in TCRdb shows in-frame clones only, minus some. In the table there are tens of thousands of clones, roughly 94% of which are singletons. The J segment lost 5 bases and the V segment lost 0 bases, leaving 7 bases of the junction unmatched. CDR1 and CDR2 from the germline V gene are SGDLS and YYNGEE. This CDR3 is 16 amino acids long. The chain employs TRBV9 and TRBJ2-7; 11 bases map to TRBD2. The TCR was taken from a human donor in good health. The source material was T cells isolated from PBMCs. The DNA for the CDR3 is TGTGCCAGCAGCGTAGGTGGGCTAGCGGGAGGCGACGAGCAGTACTTC. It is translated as CASSVGGLAGGDEQYF.